This T cell receptor beta chain was sequenced in a study of blood T cell repertoires in COVID-19. V shed 5 bases, J shed 7 bases, and the junction held 7 bases outside the gene matches. The CDR3 is 15 residues long. The germline V gene has CDR1 MNHEY and CDR2 SVGAGI. Produced via immunoSEQ multiplex PCR; TCRdb's table is partial and in-frame only. The sample contains approximately 400,000 clones, roughly 86% of which appear only once. This receptor was taken from a human donor with acute or convalescent COVID-19. The donor label of this sample is uncertain. The chain links TRBV6-5 to TRBJ1-5; 11 bases line up with TRBD1. The specimen was peripheral blood. The CDR3 nucleotides read TGTGCCAGCAGTAAGGACAGGGGGCCGGGGCAGCCCCAGCATTTT. Its protein is CASSKDRGPGQPQHF.